This T cell receptor beta chain was recovered during a study of neurological immune-mediated disorders (dated by TCRdb to about 2019). Background on the whole study: The study compared peripheral blood TCR-beta repertoires of HTLV-I-associated myelopathy (HAM/TSP) patients, multiple sclerosis patients and healthy controls using UMI-based sequencing. Of the 65 to 70 subjects in the cohort, some 14 were HAM/TSP patients, approximately 34 were multiple sclerosis patients, and approximately 20 were healthy controls. Alongside PBMC samples, the set of approximately 100 TCR-beta libraries contained longitudinal samples, technical triplicates, and paired CD4+ and CD8+ T-cell subsets that had been sorted.

For the sorted-subset TCR libraries, the starting material was about 930,000 sorted CD4+ or CD8+ T cells. Peripheral blood underwent Ficoll-Hypaque density gradient centrifugation to isolate PBMCs, which were then cryopreserved in liquid nitrogen. Paired sorted CD4+ and CD8+ subsets came from healthy controls, HAM/TSP patients and MS patients. Trimming accounts for 2 bases at V and 0 bases at J, while the number of junction bases matched to no gene is 19. CDR1 and CDR2 are read off the germline V gene as SGHAT and FQNNGV. The CDR3 sequence holds 23 residues, the cysteine and phenylalanine included. The entry retains the CDR3 DNA only, 69 bases that are in frame from base 1. cDNA was synthesized by template-switch 5'RACE using a primer with a 10-nucleotide random unique molecular identifier that tagged each TCR transcript. Each sequencing run produced over 160 million TCR-beta sequences covering 15-18 subjects. The RNeasy kit was used to extract total RNA. The KAPA Real-time Library Amplification kit was used to amplify TCR-beta VDJ regions with primers targeting the TCR constant region and the 5'RACE anchor. Sample indexes and Illumina adaptors were added in a first PCR, and a second PCR then increased library yield. After Ampure bead purification, the TCR product of roughly 650 bp was size-selected on a 2% E-gel SizeSelection system. Before pooling, library quality was assessed on a Bioanalyzer, concentration was determined with Qubit, and library quantification was performed with the Kapa Library Quantification kit. An Illumina HiSeq 2500 sequenced the libraries paired-end 2 x 150 bp. To increase sequence diversity, roughly 24-31% phiX was spiked into each library pool. Per the source publication's procedure: Quality-filtered reads were processed with the UMI-based MiGEC pipeline, which removed over 75% of raw TCR sequences during error correction. VDJ genes were aligned to IMGT germline references, and each clonotype was defined by a unique CDR3 amino acid sequence together with V-J genes. Clonal expansion, Shannon diversity and CDR3 relatedness were evaluated with VDJtools (CalcPairwiseDistances, ClusterSamples), while phylogenetic trees were built in CLCbio workbench. Using coefficient-of-variation modelling across technical triplicates, the study counted a clone as expanded if it had at least 8 unique UMIs. In-frame beta chains were kept once TCRdb had trimmed the public reads at Q25 with fastp and called clones with MiXCR. Every entry covers one CDR3 protein and lists the most common genes and DNA from its rows. It is TCRdb's table, rather than the study itself, that gives the V and J calls and clone size. This sample lists 30,000 to 35,000 distinct CDR3 sequences; around a quarter were detected once. The ten largest clones capture 25% to 30% of the sample.

In the case of this clonotype: It has no known antigen specificity. No base qualities exist here, and no much larger clone lies one base off it.

The research as a whole found: The highest TCR clonal expansion was observed in HAM/TSP patients, whereas the lowest was observed in MS patients, even when compared with healthy controls. No identical CDR3 amino acid sequences were found to be shared among expanded clones across subjects, suggesting that TCR-beta repertoires were private in all groups.

The sequence is built from TRBV11-2 and TRBJ2-1; 13 central nucleotides agree with TRBD2. The sequence derives from a man aged 50-60 years with HTLV-1-associated myelopathy (HAM/TSP). Sample: CD4+ T cells from blood. This receptor has the CDR3 CASSLQGTQGLAGFATSYNEQFF. The base sequence is TGTGCCAGCAGCTTACAAGGGACCCAGGGACTAGCGGGATTTGCGACCTCCTACAATGAGCAGTTCTTC.